Each of the 23 T cell receptor beta chains below was sequenced from the same sample in a study of shared clonotypes between healthy human individuals. Repertoires were generated with immunoSEQ multiplex PCR, while TCRdb's copy carries only in-frame clones and drops some. The repertoire consists of 1.6 million or so clones, with approximately 97% occurring once and the leading ten covering 0.95% to 1.5%. Sequencing was done on a sample of naive CD4+ T cells sorted from blood. Subset given: CD45RA+ positively selected. The receptors here all came from a man aged 25 to 40 in good health.

The J gene is TRBJ1-5, the V gene TRBV27, with 8 bases fitting TRBD1. The J segment lost 2 bases and the V segment lost 3 bases, leaving 3 bases of the junction unmatched. The CDR3 has 15 residues. The germline V gene has CDR1 MNHEY and CDR2 SMNVEV (reference sequence). The DNA of the CDR3 is TGTGCCAGCAGTTTGACAGGGGTGGGCAATCAGCCCCAGCATTTT. Residues: CASSLTGVGNQPQHF.

The rearrangement links TRBV2 to TRBJ2-5; the D call may be TRBD1 or TRBD2 (6 bases each). The CDR3 totals 14 residues. Deletions cut 6 bases from V and 2 bases from J, with 13 bases between. The germline gives CDR1 SNHLY, CDR2 FYNNEI. In DNA form, the CDR3 reads TGTGCCAGCAGACGAACAGGGACTCAAGAGACCCAGTACTTC. Its protein product is CASRRTGTQETQYF.

The chain carries TRBV7-9 and TRBJ2-1, with D uncertain. Per germline, CDR1 SEHNR and CDR2 FQNEAQ (reference sequence). This CDR3 has 13 residues. Trimming shortened V by 1 base and J by 8 bases, and 9 bases separated the two germline ends. The CDR3 bases are TGTGCCAGCAGCTTAGGAGTAAACGATGAGCAGTTCTTC. It encodes CASSLGVNDEQFF. Full variable domain (outside the CDR3, taken from reference TRBV7-9 and TRBJ2-1): DTGVSQNPRHKITKRGQNVTFRCDPISEHNRLYWYRQTLGQGPEFLTYFQNEAQLEKSRLLSDRFSAERPKGSFSTLEIQRTEQGDSAMYLCASSLGVNDEQFFGPGTRLTVL.

The J gene is TRBJ2-5, the V gene TRBV7-6; 8 bases fit TRBD2. This CDR3 is 16 amino acids long. V trimming: 5 bases; J trimming: 5 bases; junction bases outside the gene matches: 13. Germline CDR1 reads SGHVS; CDR2 reads FNYEAQ. The CDR3 sequence: CASSPRVAGGWETQYF. The CDR3 DNA reads as TGTGCCAGCAGCCCGCGGGTTGCGGGAGGTTGGGAGACCCAGTACTTC.

The chain recombines TRBV7-8 with TRBJ2-1, with D tentatively TRBD2 (5 bases). Trimming stripped 1 base from V and 4 bases from J, with 23 bases between. Germline assignment: CDR1 SGHVS and CDR2 FQNEAQ. The CDR3 runs to 19 residues. CDR3 nucleotides: TGTGCCAGCAGCTTAGGGGCGATCCGGAGGTGGGGTATATACAATGAGCAGTTCTTC. This encodes CASSLGAIRRWGIYNEQFF. The full variable domain, rest sourced from reference TRBV7-8 and TRBJ2-1, is GAGVSQSPRYKVAKRGQDVALRCDPISGHVSLFWYQQALGQGPEFLTYFQNEAQLDKSGLPSDRFFAERPEGSVSTLKIQRTQQEDSAVYLCASSLGAIRRWGIYNEQFFGPGTRLTVL.

The chain carries TRBV7-2 and TRBJ1-2, with D perhaps matching TRBD1 (6 bases). Germline V gene lookup returns CDR1 SGHTA and CDR2 FQGNSA. The germline V and J ends were trimmed by 0 bases and 7 bases, with 15 bases remaining between them. CDR3 length: 15 amino acids. The CDR3 nucleotides are TGTGCCAGCAGCTTAGCGCCCAGGGGCGCCGGTGGCTACACCTTC. Translated, it gives CASSLAPRGAGGYTF.

V usage is TRBV10-3 and J usage is TRBJ2-7; the D gene is possibly TRBD2 (6 bases). Germline CDR1 ENHRY, CDR2 SYGVKD. The CDR3 runs 11 residues. The V end was cut by 8 bases, the J end by 3 bases, with 8 bases between. CDR3: CAIGRGYEQYF. CDR3 nucleotides: TGTGCCATCGGGCGGGGCTACGAGCAGTACTTC.

The chain carries TRBV5-1 and TRBJ1-3, with TRBD1 as a possible D gene (6 bases). CDR1 is SGHRS, CDR2 YFSETQ, per germline. The ends were cut back, 2 bases at V and 2 bases at J, with 14 bases in the middle. This CDR3 has 16 amino acids. The CDR3 DNA follows: TGCGCCAGCAGCTTAGGACACAGGGACCCTGGAAACACCATATATTTT. This encodes CASSLGHRDPGNTIYF.

This chain uses TRBV5-4 with TRBJ2-4; 7 bases are a match to TRBD1. The germline V gene has CDR1 SGHNT and CDR2 YYREEE (reference sequence). This CDR3 contains 20 residues. The ends lost 0 bases at V and 1 base at J; junction bases unmatched: 16. The DNA for the CDR3 is TGTGCCAGCAGCTTGGTTGGTCGAGGGGGCGGAGAGGTGGCCAAAAACATTCAGTACTTC. It specifies CASSLVGRGGGEVAKNIQYF.

The chain carries TRBV6-4 and TRBJ1-1; 8 bases are a match to TRBD1. CDR3 length: 18 amino acids. Germline lookup yields CDR1 MRHNA and CDR2 SNTAGT. V was clipped by 2 bases and J by 0 bases; unmatched bases: 11. The DNA for the CDR3 is TGTGCCAGCAGTGACCCCAATTGCAGGGGGCCTATGAACACTGAAGCTTTCTTT. Its protein is CASSDPNCRGPMNTEAFF.

The CDR3 spells CATSRDKAPADTQYF. The CDR3 nucleotides read TGTGCCACCAGCAGAGATAAGGCGCCCGCAGATACGCAGTATTTT. The chain recombines TRBV15 with TRBJ2-3; no definite D call. V was clipped by 0 bases and J by 4 bases, with 11 bases between them. Germline lookup yields CDR1 LNHNV and CDR2 YYDKDF (reference sequence). The CDR3 extends over 15 amino acids.

V gene TRBV6-5 combines with J gene TRBJ2-7; D perhaps matches TRBD1 (5 bases). The V end lost 6 bases, the J end lost 0 bases, and 12 bases lay between the germline ends. Germline CDR1 and CDR2: MNHEY and SVGAGI. This CDR3 region has 14 residues. CDR3 DNA sequence: TGTGCCAGCAGACCCCGGACACACTCCTACGAGCAGTACTTC. This encodes CASRPRTHSYEQYF.

The chain carries TRBV28 and TRBJ2-7, with D possibly being TRBD2 (6 bases). Germline V lookup: CDR1 MDHEN, CDR2 SYDVKM. The CDR3 loop spans 14 amino acids. Trimming removed 5 bases from V and 4 bases from J, with 15 bases in between. In nucleotides, the CDR3 is TGTGCCAGCAGTCCGGCGGGACTTGGATACGAGCAGTACTTC. Amino acids: CASSPAGLGYEQYF.

This sequence joins TRBV5-4 and TRBJ2-1, with TRBD1 identical over 7 bases. The CDR3 is 13 residues long. Germline loops: CDR1 SGHNT, CDR2 YYREEE (reference sequence). The ends lost 5 bases at V and 8 bases at J; junction bases unmatched: 7. Written as DNA, the CDR3 is TGTGCCAGCAGGACCGACAGGGTTCATGAGCAGTTCTTC. Encoded protein: CASRTDRVHEQFF. Together with reference TRBV5-4 and TRBJ2-1, the CDR3 gives the full variable domain: ETGVTQSPTHLIKTRGQQVTLRCSSQSGHNTVSWYQQALGQGPQFIFQYYREEENGRGNFPPRFSGLQFPNYSSELNVNALELDDSALYLCASRTDRVHEQFFGPGTRLTVL.

Here the CDR3 reads CSVATSGRGIQYF. The CDR3 DNA reads as TGCAGCGTGGCAACTAGCGGGAGGGGCATTCAGTACTTC. The chain recombines TRBV29-1 with TRBJ2-4; 13 bases align to TRBD2. Germline values: CDR1 SQVTM, CDR2 ANQGSEA. The CDR3 has 13 residues. Trimming removed 6 bases from V and 9 bases from J; junction bases left unmatched: 5.

This rearrangement joins TRBV6-1 to TRBJ1-4, with 8 bases fitting TRBD1. This CDR3 contains 15 residues. Germline CDR1 reads MNHNS; CDR2 reads SASEGT. Trimming at V came to 4 bases and at J to 4 bases, leaving 5 bases not matched to a gene. For the CDR3, the DNA is TGTGCCAGCAGTGTAGGACAGGGCGGTAATGAAAAACTGTTTTTT. Amino acid sequence: CASSVGQGGNEKLFF.

The chain joins TRBV27 to TRBJ2-1; TRBD2 agrees at 16 bases. Germline lookup yields CDR1 MNHEY and CDR2 SMNVEV (reference sequence). J was trimmed by 6 bases and V by 2 bases; bases with no gene match: 10. The CDR3 spans 19 residues. DNA of the CDR3: TGTGCCAGCAGTTTAGGGGGGACTAGCGGGAGGGCCCGGTCCAATGAGCAGTTCTTC. It translates to CASSLGGTSGRARSNEQFF.

This clone was picked up one time. This rearrangement joins TRBV7-9 to TRBJ2-1; 10 positions agree with TRBD2. With 4 bases clipped from V and 4 bases from J, the junction kept 7 bases outside the gene matches. Germline assignment: CDR1 SEHNR and CDR2 FQNEAQ (reference sequence). The CDR3 length is 16 residues. The CDR3 loop is CASSSASGRAYNEQFF. Written as DNA, the CDR3 is TGTGCCAGCAGCTCGGCTAGCGGGAGAGCATACAATGAGCAGTTCTTC.

The V and J genes are TRBV2 and TRBJ1-4; no definite D call. Germline V lookup: CDR1 SNHLY, CDR2 FYNNEI. V was cut by 9 bases and J by 6 bases, with 8 bases left in between. CDR3 length: 11 residues. The CDR3 reads CASTPDEKLFF. The CDR3 DNA is TGTGCCAGTACGCCTGATGAAAAACTGTTTTTT.

The chain has TRBV28 and TRBJ1-5; the match to TRBD1 covers 9 bases. With 4 bases clipped from V and 7 bases from J, the junction kept 11 bases outside the gene matches. CDR1 and CDR2 (germline): MDHEN, SYDVKM. The length of the CDR3 is 16 residues. The DNA of the CDR3 is TGTGCCAGCAGTTCCTTACCACAGGGGGCTCGACAGCCCCAGCATTTT. It codes for CASSSLPQGARQPQHF.

The chain couples TRBV5-6 to TRBJ2-1, with 11 bases fitting TRBD2. The trim removed 1 base at V and 3 bases at J, leaving 3 bases unmatched. The CDR3 is 16 residues long. CDR1 and CDR2 (germline): SGHDT, YYEEEE. This CDR3 is CASSLRTSGSYNEQFF. CDR3 DNA: TGTGCCAGCAGCTTGAGAACTAGCGGGAGCTACAATGAGCAGTTCTTC.

The chain is built from TRBV28 and TRBJ1-4; D remains unclear. V lost 8 bases, J lost 0 bases, and 4 bases lay in between. Per germline, CDR1 MDHEN and CDR2 SYDVKM. The CDR3 has 12 amino acids. CDR3 amino acids: CASGTTNEKLFF. The DNA of the CDR3 is TGTGCCAGCGGAACAACTAATGAAAAACTGTTTTTT.

The chain carries TRBV18 and TRBJ2-3; 8 positions agree with TRBD1. V lost 5 bases, J lost 2 bases, and 3 bases stayed unmatched. Germline CDR1 and CDR2: KGHSH and LQKENI. The length of the CDR3 is 14 residues. The CDR3 reads CASSGDRNTDTQYF. In DNA, the CDR3 is TGTGCCAGCTCAGGGGACAGGAACACAGATACGCAGTATTTT.